The present T cell receptor beta chain was sequenced within a study of T-cell memory formation after mild COVID-19. TCRdb redid the calling of the 5' RACE reads with MiXCR, one entry per CDR3 protein. The table lists a few hundred thousand distinct CDR3 sequences, under 30% of them singletons. Trimming took off 6 bases at V and 7 bases at J, with 13 bases between the two ends. This CDR3 contains 12 residues. Sequenced: PBMCs or a T cell subset sorted from them (not recorded which). This receptor was identified in an adult woman who had mild COVID-19 (a few samples of this study predate the infection). Cell type and time point are not known. The chain recombines TRBV12-3 or TRBV12-4 with TRBJ2-7; D uncertain. The DNA for the CDR3 is TGTGCCAGCAGCCGCCCGACCCGGGAGCAGTACTTC. Its translation is CASSRPTREQYF.